Below, one TCR beta chain is given with its context. The identical CDR3 is also encoded by other nucleotide sequences in the sample. This sample was taken from a study of cytomegalovirus exposure and HLA in healthy donors. Trimming left V 1 base short and J 5 bases short, with 7 bases between. The CDR3 totals 12 residues. From germline, CDR1 is SGHDT and CDR2 YYEEEE. PCR primers comprised 60 Vbeta and 13 Jbeta primers. Libraries were prepared by immunoSEQ multiplex PCR; TCRdb keeps only in-frame clonotypes and omits some of them. Of over 80,000 clones in the sample, roughly 76% were seen once. The V call is TRBV5-6, the J call TRBJ2-7, with a weak D call TRBD1 (6 bases). Sequenced sample: PBMCs. The TCR sequence derives from a man aged 35-49 years in good health and CMV-seronegative. Written as DNA, the CDR3 is TGTGCCAGCAGCTTGACAGGGAACGAGCAGTACTTC. Its translation is CASSLTGNEQYF.